This T cell receptor beta chain was identified in a study of blood T cell repertoires in COVID-19. Everyone who took part was 18 to 89 years old, and they came from about two dozen US areas. Cohorts were based on clinical histories the participants reported. Authors' analysis steps: Reference gene primer amplification gave nucleated cell count estimates. The assay was immunoSEQ multiplex PCR, and TCRdb's table has in-frame clones only and misses some. V and J calls and clone size are those listed in that table; D and trimming were worked out from the DNA. The repertoire consists of hundreds of thousands of clones, with roughly 88% occurring once and the leading ten covering roughly 1.4%. The receptor comes from a woman in her late teens or twenties who had been exposed to COVID-19. Sequencing was carried out using PBMCs or T cells enriched from blood (not recorded which).

The DNA for the CDR3 is TGTGCCAGCAGCCCTATGACAGGGATGAACACTGAAGCTTTCTTT. This translates into CASSPMTGMNTEAFF. V usage is TRBV5-4 and J usage is TRBJ1-1, with 7 bases aligning to TRBD1. Trimming at V came to 4 bases and at J to 0 bases, leaving 6 bases not matched to a gene. The V gene's germline CDR1 is SGHNT and CDR2 YYREEE (reference sequence). The CDR3 length is 15 residues.